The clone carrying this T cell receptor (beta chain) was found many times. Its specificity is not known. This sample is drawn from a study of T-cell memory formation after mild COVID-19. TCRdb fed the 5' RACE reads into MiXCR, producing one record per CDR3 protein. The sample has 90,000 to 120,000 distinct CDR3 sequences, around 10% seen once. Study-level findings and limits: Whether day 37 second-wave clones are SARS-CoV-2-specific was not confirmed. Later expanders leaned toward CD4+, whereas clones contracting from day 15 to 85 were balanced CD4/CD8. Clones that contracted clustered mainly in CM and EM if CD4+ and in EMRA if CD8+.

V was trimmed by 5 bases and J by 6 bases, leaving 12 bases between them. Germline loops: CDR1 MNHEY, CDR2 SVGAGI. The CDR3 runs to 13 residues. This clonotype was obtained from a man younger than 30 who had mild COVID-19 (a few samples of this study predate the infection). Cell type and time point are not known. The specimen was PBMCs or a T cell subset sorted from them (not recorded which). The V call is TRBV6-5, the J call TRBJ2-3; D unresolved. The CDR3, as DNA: TGTGCCAGCAGTCACATACGGCAGGATACGCAGTATTTT. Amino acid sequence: CASSHIRQDTQYF.